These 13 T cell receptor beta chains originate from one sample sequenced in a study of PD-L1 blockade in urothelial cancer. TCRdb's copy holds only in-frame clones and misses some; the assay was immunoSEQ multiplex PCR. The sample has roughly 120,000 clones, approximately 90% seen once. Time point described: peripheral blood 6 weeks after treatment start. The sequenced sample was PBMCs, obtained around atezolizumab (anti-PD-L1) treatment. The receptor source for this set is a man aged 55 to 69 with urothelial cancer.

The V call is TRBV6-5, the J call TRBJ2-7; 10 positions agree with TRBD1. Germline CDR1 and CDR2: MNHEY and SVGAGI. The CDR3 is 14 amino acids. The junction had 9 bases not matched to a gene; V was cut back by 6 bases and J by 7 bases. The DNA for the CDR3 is TGTGCCAGCAGGCCGGGACAGGGGACTCGGGAGCAGTACTTC. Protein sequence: CASRPGQGTREQYF.

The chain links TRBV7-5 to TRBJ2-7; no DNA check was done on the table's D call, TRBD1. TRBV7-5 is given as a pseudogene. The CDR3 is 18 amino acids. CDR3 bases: TGTGTCAGAACCCTAGAGACAGGGTTGGGACCGAGCTCCTACGAGCAGTACTTC. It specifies CVRTLETGLGPSSYEQYF.

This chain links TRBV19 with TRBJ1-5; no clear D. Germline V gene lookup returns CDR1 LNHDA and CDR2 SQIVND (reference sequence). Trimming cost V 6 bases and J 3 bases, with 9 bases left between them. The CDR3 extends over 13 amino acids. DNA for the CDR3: TGTGCCAGTAGCAATTTTCCCAATCAGCCCCAGCATTTT. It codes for CASSNFPNQPQHF.

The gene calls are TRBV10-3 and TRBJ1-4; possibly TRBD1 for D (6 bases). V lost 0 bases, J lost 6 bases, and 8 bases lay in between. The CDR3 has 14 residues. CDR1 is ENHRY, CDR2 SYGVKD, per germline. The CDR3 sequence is CAISESRGHEKLFF. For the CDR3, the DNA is TGTGCCATCAGTGAGTCCAGGGGTCATGAAAAACTGTTTTTT.

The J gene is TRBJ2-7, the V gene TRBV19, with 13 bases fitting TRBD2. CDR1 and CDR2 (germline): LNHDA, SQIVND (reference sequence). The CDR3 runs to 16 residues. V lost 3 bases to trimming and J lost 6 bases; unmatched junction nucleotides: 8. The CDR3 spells CASSMSGTSGDSEQYF. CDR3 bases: TGTGCCAGTAGTATGTCCGGGACTAGCGGGGACAGCGAGCAGTACTTC.

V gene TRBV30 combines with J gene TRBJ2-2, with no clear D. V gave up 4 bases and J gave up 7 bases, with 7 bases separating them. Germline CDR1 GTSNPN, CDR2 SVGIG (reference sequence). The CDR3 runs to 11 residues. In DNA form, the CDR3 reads TGTGCCTGGACTGCGTTCGGGGAGCTGTTTTTT. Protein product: CAWTAFGELFF.

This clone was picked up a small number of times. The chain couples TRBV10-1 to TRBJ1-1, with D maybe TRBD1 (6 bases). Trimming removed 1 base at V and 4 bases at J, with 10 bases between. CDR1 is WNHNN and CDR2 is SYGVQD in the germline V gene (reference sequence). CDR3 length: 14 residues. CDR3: CASSELIQGTEAFF. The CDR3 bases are TGCGCCAGCAGTGAGTTGATACAGGGCACTGAAGCTTTCTTT.

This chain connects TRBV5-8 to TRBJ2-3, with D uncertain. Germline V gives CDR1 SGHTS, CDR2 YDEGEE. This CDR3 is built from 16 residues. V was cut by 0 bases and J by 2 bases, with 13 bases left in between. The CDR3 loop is CASSLGQNQLTDTQYF. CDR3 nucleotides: TGTGCCAGCAGCTTGGGACAAAACCAGCTCACAGATACGCAGTATTTT.

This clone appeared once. The CDR3 here is CAWSVRGALQSKNIQYF. In DNA form, the CDR3 reads TGTGCCTGGAGTGTCCGCGGGGCGCTTCAAAGCAAAAACATTCAGTACTTC. V is TRBV30 and J is TRBJ2-4; possibly TRBD2 for D (6 bases). This CDR3 is built from 17 residues. Germline V gene sequence: CDR1 GTSNPN, CDR2 SVGIG (reference sequence). V lost 0 bases and J lost 3, with 18 bases in between.

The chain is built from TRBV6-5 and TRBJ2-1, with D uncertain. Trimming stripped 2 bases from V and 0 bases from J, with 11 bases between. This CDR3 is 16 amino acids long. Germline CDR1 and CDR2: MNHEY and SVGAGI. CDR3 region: CASSYASLSSYNEQFF. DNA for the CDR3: TGTGCCAGCAGTTACGCCAGTTTAAGCTCCTACAATGAGCAGTTCTTC.

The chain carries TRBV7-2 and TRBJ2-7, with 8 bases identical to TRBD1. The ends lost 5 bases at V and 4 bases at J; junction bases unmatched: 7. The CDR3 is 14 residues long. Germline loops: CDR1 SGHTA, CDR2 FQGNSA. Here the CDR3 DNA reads TGTGCCAGCAGCCGCCGGGACAGGCCGTACGAGCAGTACTTC. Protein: CASSRRDRPYEQYF. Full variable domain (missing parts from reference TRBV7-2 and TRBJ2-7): GAGVSQSPSNKVTEKGKDVELRCDPISGHTALYWYRQSLGQGLEFLIYFQGNSAPDKSGLPSDRFSAERTGGSVSTLTIQRTQQEDSAVYLCASSRRDRPYEQYFGPGTRLTVT.

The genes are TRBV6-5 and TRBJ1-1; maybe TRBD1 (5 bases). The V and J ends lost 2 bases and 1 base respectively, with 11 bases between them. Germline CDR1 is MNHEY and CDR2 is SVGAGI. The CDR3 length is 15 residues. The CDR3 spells CASSYHPQGNTEAFF. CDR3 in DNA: TGTGCCAGCAGTTACCACCCCCAGGGGAACACTGAAGCTTTCTTT.

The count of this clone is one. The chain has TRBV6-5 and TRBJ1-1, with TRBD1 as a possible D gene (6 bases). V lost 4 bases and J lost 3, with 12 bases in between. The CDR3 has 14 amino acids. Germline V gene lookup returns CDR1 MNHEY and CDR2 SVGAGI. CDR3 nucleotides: TGTGCCAGCAGTTTGACAGGAGTAGACACTGAAGCTTTCTTT. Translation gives CASSLTGVDTEAFF.